The 24 T cell receptor beta chains below all came from one sample that was sequenced in a study of blood T cell repertoires in COVID-19. Clones were read by immunoSEQ multiplex PCR, and TCRdb kept only the in-frame ones, dropping some. Of nearly 15,000 clones in the sample, under 85% were seen once. Sequencing was performed on peripheral blood. Receptor source: a man aged 55 to 70 with acute or convalescent COVID-19.

The gene calls are TRBV7-2 and TRBJ1-5; D may be TRBD1 (6 bases). V was trimmed by 1 base and J by 2 bases, leaving 9 bases between them. The CDR3 covers 15 residues. Germline values: CDR1 SGHTA, CDR2 FQGNSA. In DNA, the CDR3 is TGTGCCAGCAGCTTAGTAGAGGGGGGCAATCAGCCCCAGCATTTT. Translating gives CASSLVEGGNQPQHF.

The chain recombines TRBV9 with TRBJ2-1; TRBD1 might be the D (6 bases). V was clipped by 4 bases and J by 9 bases, with 17 bases between them. The CDR3 has 14 residues. The germline V gene encodes CDR1 SGDLS and CDR2 YYNGEE. The CDR3 DNA sequence: TGTGCCAGCAGCTCCGCCAACAGGGCGAGTGAGCAGTTCTTC. This gives the protein CASSSANRASEQFF.

The CDR3 reads CASSRGRSGSYEQYF. CDR3 nucleotide sequence: TGTGCCAGCAGCCGCGGTCGGAGCGGGAGCTACGAGCAGTACTTC. The chain employs TRBV5-4 and TRBJ2-7, with 8 bases identical to TRBD2. CDR1 and CDR2 from the germline V gene are SGHNT and YYREEE (reference sequence). V lost 4 bases and J lost 3; bases outside the gene matches: 9. The CDR3 contains 15 residues.

The rearrangement joins TRBV5-4 to TRBJ2-2; 7 bases are shared with TRBD2. The CDR3 totals 17 residues. J gave up 2 bases and V 2 bases, and 9 bases lay outside the gene matches. CDR1 and CDR2 from the germline V gene are SGHNT and YYREEE (reference sequence). DNA for the CDR3: TGTGCCAGCAGCTTCGGTAGCGCGGGGGTCAACACCGGGGAGCTGTTTTTT. It codes for CASSFGSAGVNTGELFF.

This clone appeared a single time. The rearrangement uses TRBV6-1 and TRBJ1-6; TRBD1 aligns across 9 bases. Looked up from germline, CDR1 is MNHNS and CDR2 is SASEGT. V shed 1 base, J shed 13 bases, and the junction held 8 bases outside the gene matches. This CDR3 is 15 amino acids long. The CDR3 reads CASSEVGQGSSPLHF. The CDR3 bases are TGTGCCAGCAGTGAAGTGGGACAGGGATCTTCTCCCCTCCACTTT.

The chain recombines TRBV5-1 with TRBJ1-4; 10 nucleotides align to TRBD1. Germline CDR1 and CDR2: SGHRS and YFSETQ. The length of the CDR3 is 15 residues. V gave up 4 bases and J gave up 8 bases; unmatched junction bases: 8. The CDR3 here is CASSQGQGRREKLFF. CDR3 bases: TGCGCCAGCAGCCAGGGACAGGGGCGGCGAGAAAAACTGTTTTTT.

The rearrangement joins TRBV5-1 to TRBJ2-2; 14 bases are shared with TRBD2. Germline V lookup: CDR1 SGHRS, CDR2 YFSETQ. The length of the CDR3 is 20 residues. J gave up 4 bases and V 5 bases, and 16 bases lay outside the gene matches. The CDR3 protein is CASRGAGTSGSTHRTGELFF. The CDR3, as DNA: TGCGCCAGCAGAGGCGCCGGGACTAGCGGGAGTACCCATCGCACCGGGGAGCTGTTTTTT.

This clone was found once. The chain carries TRBV30 and TRBJ2-5, with 8 positions matching TRBD1. The CDR3 covers 12 residues. Germline values: CDR1 GTSNPN, CDR2 SVGIG (reference sequence). V lost 6 bases, J lost 5 bases, and 5 bases stayed unmatched. In nucleotides, the CDR3 is TGTGCCTGCAGGGGGCGGATGGAGACCCAGTACTTC. Its translation is CACRGRMETQYF.

V is TRBV7-2 and J is TRBJ2-2; TRBD2 matches 8 bases. This CDR3 is 15 amino acids long. CDR1 SGHTA and CDR2 FQGNSA come from the germline V gene. V trimming: 3 bases; J trimming: 6 bases; junction bases outside the gene matches: 6. The CDR3 DNA reads as TGTGCCAGCAGCTTCCGGACTAGCAGCCCCGGGGAGCTGTTTTTT. It yields the protein CASSFRTSSPGELFF.

The chain has TRBV3-1 (or the pseudogene TRBV3-2) and TRBJ2-7; tentatively, D is TRBD1 (6 bases). The CDR3 consists of 14 residues. V was cut by 6 bases and J by 3 bases, with 15 bases left in between. Germline V gene sequence: CDR1 LGHDT, CDR2 YNNKEL (reference sequence). DNA of the CDR3: TGTGCCAGCAGTCTGTCCACAGGGAACTACGAGCAGTACTTC. It codes for CASSLSTGNYEQYF.

The chain recombines TRBV2 with TRBJ1-6; no clear D. The germline CDR1 and CDR2 sequences are SNHLY and FYNNEI. This CDR3 has 16 residues. Trimming shortened V by 4 bases and J by 0 bases, and 10 bases separated the two germline ends. The CDR3 protein is CASSVNSPSYNSPLHF. The CDR3 coding sequence is TGTGCCAGCAGTGTAAATTCCCCCTCCTATAATTCACCCCTCCACTTT.

The chain uses TRBV2 and TRBJ1-3; D may be TRBD1 (6 bases). The CDR3 runs to 14 residues. The germline gives CDR1 SNHLY, CDR2 FYNNEI. Trimming pared 9 bases from V and 0 bases from J, leaving 12 bases between. The CDR3: CARRTGSSGNTIYF. CDR3 nucleotide sequence: TGTGCCAGGCGAACAGGGAGCTCTGGAAACACCATATATTTT.

In nucleotides, the CDR3 is TGCGCCAGCAGCCTATCAACAGGCCGAACGGTTGGCTACACCTTC. This codes for CASSLSTGRTVGYTF. The rearrangement uses TRBV4-1 and TRBJ1-2, with a possible D match to TRBD1 (5 bases). The V gene lost 4 bases and the J gene lost 7 bases, with 19 bases spanning the gap. This CDR3 is 15 amino acids long. In germline, CDR1 is MGHRA, CDR2 YSYEKL.

The V gene is TRBV30, the J gene TRBJ1-4; no clear D gene. This CDR3 contains 15 residues. Trimming pared 0 bases from V and 0 bases from J, leaving 8 bases between. Germline V lookup: CDR1 GTSNPN, CDR2 SVGIG (reference sequence). CDR3 sequence: CAWSVLQATNEKLFF. The CDR3 coding sequence is TGTGCCTGGAGTGTACTCCAGGCAACTAATGAAAAACTGTTTTTT.

J is TRBJ2-3 and V is TRBV19; possibly TRBD2 for D (6 bases). The CDR3 spans 18 residues. Germline CDR1 LNHDA, CDR2 SQIVND (reference sequence). The V end was cut by 3 bases, the J end by 4 bases, with 23 bases between. This chain's CDR3 is CASSMELLTSGAADTQYF. The CDR3 DNA reads as TGTGCCAGTAGTATGGAACTCTTGACTAGTGGGGCCGCAGATACGCAGTATTTT. The entire variable domain, with the rest obtained from reference TRBV19 and TRBJ2-3, is as follows: DGGITQSPKYLFRKEGQNVTLSCEQNLNHDAMYWYRQDPGQGLRLIYYSQIVNDFQKGDIAEGYSVSREKKESFPLTVTSAQKNPTAFYLCASSMELLTSGAADTQYFGPGTRLTVL.

This chain joins TRBV4-3 and TRBJ2-2; weak D call: TRBD1 (6 bases). The germline V gene has CDR1 LGHNA and CDR2 YSLEER. The germline V and J ends were trimmed by 0 bases and 3 bases, with 11 bases remaining between them. The CDR3 is made up of 16 amino acids. The CDR3 DNA sequence: TGCGCCAGCAGCCAAGATCACCAGGGGCACACCGGGGAGCTGTTTTTT. It codes for CASSQDHQGHTGELFF.

V gene TRBV7-8 combines with J gene TRBJ1-2; 9 positions match TRBD1. Germline loops: CDR1 SGHVS, CDR2 FQNEAQ. V lost 4 bases, J lost 4 bases, and 13 bases stayed unmatched. The length of the CDR3 is 17 residues. CDR3 in DNA: TGTGCCAGCAGCTACCTGCGACCGGGACAGGGACGCTATGGCTACACCTTC. This encodes CASSYLRPGQGRYGYTF.

The rearrangement uses TRBV4-1 and TRBJ2-2; maybe TRBD1 (5 bases). Germline CDR1 is MGHRA and CDR2 is YSYEKL. Trimming cost V 0 bases and J 5 bases, with 13 bases left between them. The CDR3 contains 16 residues. The CDR3 sequence: CASSQDSGPETGELFF. As DNA, the CDR3 is TGCGCCAGCAGCCAAGATTCAGGGCCGGAGACCGGGGAGCTGTTTTTT.

This clone was detected a few times. The V call is TRBV7-2, the J call TRBJ1-5; TRBD1 matches 11 bases. Germline V lookup: CDR1 SGHTA, CDR2 FQGNSA. V gave up 5 bases and J gave up 3 bases; unmatched junction bases: 3. The CDR3 has 15 residues. The CDR3 sequence is CASSPGQGANQPQHF. CDR3 DNA: TGTGCCAGCAGCCCAGGACAGGGGGCCAATCAGCCCCAGCATTTT.

J is TRBJ1-2 and V is TRBV7-8; 7 bases fit TRBD1. The CDR3 spans 12 residues. The junction had 0 bases not matched to a gene; V was cut back by 5 bases and J by 3 bases. Germline CDR1 and CDR2: SGHVS and FQNEAQ. The chain's CDR3 is CASSQGDYGYTF. DNA of the CDR3: TGTGCCAGCAGCCAGGGGGACTATGGCTACACCTTC.

V and J are TRBV5-6 and TRBJ1-2, with D perhaps TRBD1 (6 bases). CDR1 and CDR2 (germline): SGHDT, YYEEEE. The CDR3 length is 14 residues. The ends were cut back, 4 bases at V and 0 bases at J, with 10 bases in the middle. For the CDR3, the DNA is TGTGCCAGCAGCCTGCAGGGGCCTAACTATGGCTACACCTTC. It specifies CASSLQGPNYGYTF.

This chain uses TRBV18 with TRBJ1-5; D is undetermined. V was trimmed by 3 bases and J by 0 bases, leaving 12 bases between them. This CDR3 spans 16 amino acids. Germline V CDR1 and CDR2: KGHSH, LQKENI. The CDR3 DNA reads as TGTGCCAGCTCACCTGGGAGGGCGGATAGCAATCAGCCCCAGCATTTT. Amino acid sequence: CASSPGRADSNQPQHF.

V is TRBV6-6 and J is TRBJ2-1, with 10 bases identical to TRBD2. Germline CDR1 MNHNY, CDR2 SVGAGI (reference sequence). This CDR3 region has 18 residues. V lost 5 bases to trimming and J lost 3 bases; unmatched junction nucleotides: 13. CDR3 bases: TGTGCCAGCAGTCGCCTCCCCACTAGCGGGACATACTACAATGAGCAGTTCTTC. Translation: CASSRLPTSGTYYNEQFF.

In its sample, this clone was seen a few times. The J gene is TRBJ1-2, the V gene TRBV19; 11 bases line up with TRBD1. Germline-derived CDR1 and CDR2 are LNHDA and SQIVND (reference sequence). The CDR3 is 15 residues long. The ends lost 5 bases at V and 7 bases at J; junction bases unmatched: 9. CDR3 residues: CASSPLRGQGVGYTF. CDR3 nucleotides: TGTGCCAGTAGTCCTCTCAGGGGACAGGGGGTTGGCTACACCTTC. Combining the CDR3 with reference TRBV19 and TRBJ1-2 gives the whole variable domain DGGITQSPKYLFRKEGQNVTLSCEQNLNHDAMYWYRQDPGQGLRLIYYSQIVNDFQKGDIAEGYSVSREKKESFPLTVTSAQKNPTAFYLCASSPLRGQGVGYTFGSGTRLTVV.